Sequencing of this T cell receptor beta chain was carried out in a study of cytomegalovirus exposure and HLA in healthy donors. Findings of the study overall: CMV antigen specificity of three CMV-associated chains was confirmed in vitro. According to a subsequent analysis, TCR clusters from the first cohort were inclined to appear together in the 120 validation repertoires. Listed as cytomegalovirus-associated were about 160 TCR beta chains.

The donors were in the roughly 130-subject validation cohort, distinct from the 666-subject first cohort. Turning to this clone: No antigen is known for it.

J lost 3 bases, V lost 1 base, and 9 bases had no gene match. CDR3 length: 15 residues. CDR1 is SQVTM and CDR2 is ANQGSEA in the germline V gene. Clones were sequenced by immunoSEQ multiplex PCR, and TCRdb holds only the in-frame ones, with some missing. In the table there are 100,000 to 130,000 clones, over 75% of which are singletons. The TCR originated in a woman younger than 30 in good health and CMV-seronegative. This chain connects TRBV29-1 to TRBJ2-7; 7 bases align to TRBD1. The sequenced sample consisted of PBMCs. DNA of the CDR3: TGCAGCGTTGAAGCGCCCGTAGGGGGCAACTACGAGCAGTACTTC. Translated: CSVEAPVGGNYEQYF.